This T cell receptor (beta chain) emerged from a study of blood T cell repertoires in COVID-19. In the study's own analysis: For nucleated cells, counts were estimated from reference gene primer amplification. Generated by immunoSEQ multiplex PCR, the TCRdb table keeps only in-frame clones and is missing some. The DNA gave D and trimming, while V, J and clone size come from that table. The repertoire holds about 170,000 clones, with 65% to 85% as singletons. V shed 4 bases, J shed 6 bases, and the junction held 10 bases outside the gene matches. Germline CDR1 LGHNA, CDR2 YNFKEQ. The CDR3 contains 15 residues.

The chain combines TRBV4-2 with TRBJ2-3, with TRBD2 matching over 7 bases. The receptor comes from a woman in her seventies who had recovered from COVID-19. The sequencing sample was made of peripheral blood. CDR3 coding DNA: TGTGCCAGCAGCCCCCCAGCGGGGCCGCCGGATACGCAGTATTTT. As protein: CASSPPAGPPDTQYF.